The clone carrying this T cell receptor (beta chain) was detected only a few times. Its antigen is unidentified. A second roughly 7 to 11 cycle PCR used barcoded and J-beta primers. A template-switch adaptor with 12 random nucleotides tagged each cDNA molecule. Individual samples furnished no less than 2.5 million CDR3-containing paired-end reads apiece. TCRdb itself ran the 5' RACE reads through MiXCR, one entry per CDR3 protein. The table has hundreds of thousands of distinct CDR3 sequences, 45% to 60% seen once. This record comes from a study of blood T cells in healthy people across ages. Study results and caveats: Researchers deemed the diversity estimates from one million T cells underestimates.

Germline V CDR1 and CDR2: MNHEY, SMNVEV (reference sequence). The CDR3 is 14 amino acids. Trimming shortened V by 2 bases and J by 4 bases, and 11 bases separated the two germline ends. This rearrangement joins TRBV27 to TRBJ1-2; the D gene is possibly TRBD1 (6 bases). The sequencing sample was made of blood. The TCR sequence derives from an elderly woman in good health. The CDR3 loop reads CASSLGRGFYGYTF. CDR3 nucleotides: TGTGCCAGCAGTTTAGGCAGGGGCTTCTATGGCTACACCTTC.